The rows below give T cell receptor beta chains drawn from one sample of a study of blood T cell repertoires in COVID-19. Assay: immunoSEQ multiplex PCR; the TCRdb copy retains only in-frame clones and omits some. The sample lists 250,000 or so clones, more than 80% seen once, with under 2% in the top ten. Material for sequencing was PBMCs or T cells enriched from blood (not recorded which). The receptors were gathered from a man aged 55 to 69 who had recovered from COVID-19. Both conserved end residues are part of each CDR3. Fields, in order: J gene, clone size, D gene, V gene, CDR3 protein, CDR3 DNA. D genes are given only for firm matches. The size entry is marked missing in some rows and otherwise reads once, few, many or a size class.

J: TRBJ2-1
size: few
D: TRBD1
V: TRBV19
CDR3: CASSPDRGNEQFF
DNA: TGTGCCAGTAGCCCTGACAGGGGCAATGAGCAGTTCTTC

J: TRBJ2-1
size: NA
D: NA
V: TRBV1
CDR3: CTSSQDRDSGGAAYNEQFF
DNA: TGCACCAGCAGCCAAGATCGGGATAGCGGGGGGGCCGCCTACAATGAGCAGTTCTTC

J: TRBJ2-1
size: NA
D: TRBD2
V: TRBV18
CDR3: CASSTGLGGTDEQFF
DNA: TGTGCCAGCTCCACGGGGCTGGGAGGGACCGATGAGCAGTTCTTC

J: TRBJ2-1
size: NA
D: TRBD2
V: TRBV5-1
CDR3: CASSQRDSYNEQFF
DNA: TGCGCCAGCTCGCAGCGGGACTCCTACAATGAGCAGTTCTTC

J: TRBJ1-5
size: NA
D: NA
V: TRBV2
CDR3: CASSESLRNQPQHF
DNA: TGTGCCAGCAGCGAAAGCTTACGCAATCAGCCCCAGCATTTT

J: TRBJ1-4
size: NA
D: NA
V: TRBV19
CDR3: CASSVVHRSNEKLFF
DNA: TGTGCCAGTAGTGTTGTGCATCGGAGTAATGAAAAACTGTTTTTT

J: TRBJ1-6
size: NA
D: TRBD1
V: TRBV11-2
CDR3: CASSPSRTGGYNSPLHF
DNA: TGTGCCAGCAGCCCGTCCCGGACAGGCGGCTATAATTCACCCCTCCACTTT

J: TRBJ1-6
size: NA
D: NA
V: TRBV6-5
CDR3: CASTRSSYNSPLHF
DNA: TGTGCCAGCACACGGAGCTCCTATAATTCACCCCTCCACTTT

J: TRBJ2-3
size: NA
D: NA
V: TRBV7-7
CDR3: CASSLQITDTQYF
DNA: TGTGCTAGCAGCTTACAGATCACAGATACGCAGTATTTT

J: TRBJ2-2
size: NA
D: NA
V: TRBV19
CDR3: CASTGRNTGELFF
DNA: TGTGCCAGTACGGGTCGGAACACCGGGGAGCTGTTTTTT

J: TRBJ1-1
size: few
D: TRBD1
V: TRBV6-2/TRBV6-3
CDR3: CASSNPRQGLNTEAFF
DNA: TGTGCCAGCAGCAACCCAAGACAGGGATTAAACACTGAAGCTTTCTTT